The 18 T cell receptor beta chains below come from one sample, sequenced in a study of blood T cell repertoires in COVID-19. Assay: immunoSEQ multiplex PCR; the TCRdb copy retains only in-frame clones and omits some. Of 110,000 to 150,000 clones in the sample, under 80% are singletons; the top ten hold roughly 13%. The sequencing input was peripheral blood. These receptors all come from a man older than 75 with acute or convalescent COVID-19.

This clone was detected once. This chain links TRBV10-3 with TRBJ2-7; TRBD1 matches 8 bases. This CDR3 contains 15 residues. CDR1 and CDR2 (germline): ENHRY, SYGVKD. Trimming at V came to 2 bases and at J to 6 bases, leaving 9 bases not matched to a gene. CDR3 loop: CAISEPMAGGGEQYF. The CDR3 DNA reads as TGTGCCATCAGTGAGCCCATGGCAGGGGGCGGCGAGCAGTACTTC.

V usage is TRBV28 and J usage is TRBJ2-7; 8 positions agree with TRBD1. There are 15 residues in the CDR3. After removal of 6 bases from V and 3 bases from J, the junction contained 10 bases not matched to a gene. Germline-derived CDR1 and CDR2 are MDHEN and SYDVKM. The DNA for the CDR3 is TGTGCCAGCAGCTACTCCGGGACAGGACACTACGAGCAGTACTTC. Translated, it gives CASSYSGTGHYEQYF.

V gene TRBV7-9 combines with J gene TRBJ1-1; D is unclear. With 2 bases removed from V and 2 bases from J, the gap between germline ends came to 9 bases. Looked up from germline, CDR1 is SEHNR and CDR2 is FQNEAQ (reference sequence). This CDR3 contains 14 residues. CDR3 nucleotides: TGTGCCAGCAGCTTAACCGCAGATAACACTGAAGCTTTCTTT. It codes for CASSLTADNTEAFF.

V and J are TRBV7-9 and TRBJ2-3, with D hard to call. This CDR3 is 13 amino acids long. Trimming took off 5 bases at V and 4 bases at J, with 10 bases between the two ends. From germline, CDR1 is SEHNR and CDR2 FQNEAQ (reference sequence). CDR3 sequence reads: CASSPPSADTQYF. The CDR3, as DNA: TGTGCCAGCAGCCCCCCGAGTGCAGATACGCAGTATTTT.

The chain employs TRBV7-2 and TRBJ2-1; D ambiguous. CDR3 length equals 16 residues. Deletions cut 1 base from V and 2 bases from J, with 12 bases between. Germline CDR1 reads SGHTA; CDR2 reads FQGNSA. CDR3 sequence (DNA): TGTGCCAGCAGCTTAGGCCTACAGCTACCCTACAATGAGCAGTTCTTC. It translates to CASSLGLQLPYNEQFF. Filled out from reference TRBV7-2 and TRBJ2-1, the complete variable domain reads GAGVSQSPSNKVTEKGKDVELRCDPISGHTALYWYRQSLGQGLEFLIYFQGNSAPDKSGLPSDRFSAERTGGSVSTLTIQRTQQEDSAVYLCASSLGLQLPYNEQFFGPGTRLTVL.

There are a few counts of this clone. The chain couples TRBV19 to TRBJ2-7; D may be TRBD1 (6 bases). The CDR3 is 13 residues long. Trimming took off 4 bases at V and 2 bases at J, with 9 bases between the two ends. Germline-derived CDR1 and CDR2 are LNHDA and SQIVND (reference sequence). The CDR3 loop reads CASSRQAPYEQYF. The CDR3 nucleotides are TGTGCCAGTAGTAGACAGGCCCCCTACGAGCAGTACTTC.

The V and J genes are TRBV10-3 and TRBJ1-2; tentative D call: TRBD1 (5 bases). The V end was cut by 0 bases, the J end by 1 base, with 12 bases between. The germline V gene encodes CDR1 ENHRY and CDR2 SYGVKD. This CDR3 has 16 residues. The CDR3 loop reads CAISESRQGSNYGYTF. The CDR3 bases are TGTGCCATCAGTGAGTCGAGGCAGGGAAGTAACTATGGCTACACCTTC.

The CDR3 here is CASSLTGGKAGNTIYF. The CDR3 DNA reads TGCGCCAGCAGCCTGACAGGGGGCAAGGCTGGAAACACCATATATTTT. This rearrangement joins TRBV5-1 to TRBJ1-3; 10 bases are a match to TRBD1. Germline V gene lookup returns CDR1 SGHRS and CDR2 YFSETQ. Germline trimming cut 4 bases from V and 2 bases from J; bases unmatched to any gene: 6. The CDR3 has 16 residues.

V gene TRBV30 combines with J gene TRBJ2-3; 7 bases agree with TRBD2. The CDR3 loop spans 12 amino acids. Germline CDR1 reads GTSNPN; CDR2 reads SVGIG (reference sequence). V trimming: 3 bases; J trimming: 7 bases; junction bases outside the gene matches: 4. The CDR3 is CAWSPAGYTQYF. CDR3 DNA sequence: TGTGCCTGGAGCCCAGCGGGGTATACGCAGTATTTT.

V usage is TRBV15 and J usage is TRBJ2-3, with D possibly TRBD1 on 5 matching bases. CDR1 and CDR2 from the germline V gene are LNHNV and YYDKDF (reference sequence). There are 14 residues in the CDR3. V lost 6 bases to trimming and J lost 1 base, with 11 bases between them. The CDR3 loop is CATRGHLGTDTQYF. The CDR3 nucleotides are TGTGCCACCAGAGGACACCTGGGCACAGATACGCAGTATTTT.

The genes are TRBV28 and TRBJ1-6; weak D call: TRBD1 (6 bases). Germline V gene sequence: CDR1 MDHEN, CDR2 SYDVKM. This CDR3 contains 17 residues. The V gene lost 5 bases and the J gene lost 1 base, with 15 bases spanning the gap. The CDR3: CASSRRAGASYNSPLHF. The DNA for the CDR3 is TGTGCCAGCAGTCGTCGGGCAGGGGCTTCCTATAATTCACCCCTCCACTTT.

The chain couples TRBV24-1 to TRBJ2-7; 9 positions match TRBD1. CDR1 is KGHDR and CDR2 is SFDVKD in the germline V gene. The CDR3 contains 15 residues. V dropped 4 bases and J dropped 3; count of bases not matched to a gene: 6. The CDR3 sequence: CATSDPTGGNYEQYF. DNA for the CDR3: TGTGCCACCAGTGACCCCACAGGGGGCAACTACGAGCAGTACTTC.

V is TRBV18 and J is TRBJ1-3; D call uncertain. Trimming left V 3 bases short and J 0 bases short, with 12 bases between. Germline lookup yields CDR1 KGHSH and CDR2 LQKENI. The CDR3 loop spans 16 amino acids. The CDR3 loop is CASSPFPTSSGNTIYF. DNA of the CDR3: TGTGCCAGCTCACCCTTTCCCACGAGCTCTGGAAACACCATATATTTT.

V is TRBV6-2 or TRBV6-3 and J is TRBJ2-7, with D perhaps matching TRBD1 (6 bases). V was shortened by 0 bases and J by 4 bases, with 19 bases between the two germline ends. The V gene's germline CDR1 is MNHEY and CDR2 SVGEGT. The CDR3 runs 17 residues. The CDR3 is CASSYSEGQGMSYEQYF. For the CDR3, the DNA is TGTGCCAGCAGTTACTCGGAAGGTCAGGGGATGAGTTACGAGCAGTACTTC.

The chain employs TRBV2 and TRBJ1-5; 8 nucleotides agree with TRBD1. The CDR3 loop spans 16 amino acids. Germline V gene lookup returns CDR1 SNHLY and CDR2 FYNNEI. Trimming took 3 bases from V and 2 from J; bases not matched to a gene: 6. Here the CDR3 reads CASSDTTGVGNQPQHF. CDR3 nucleotides: TGTGCCAGCAGTGATACGACAGGGGTTGGCAATCAGCCCCAGCATTTT.

V and J are TRBV5-1 and TRBJ2-2; no clear D gene. V dropped 4 bases and J dropped 0 bases, with 13 bases sitting between them. The length of the CDR3 is 16 residues. Per germline, CDR1 SGHRS and CDR2 YFSETQ. The DNA of the CDR3 is TGCGCCAGCAGCCCCCTAACTAAAGCGAACACCGGGGAGCTGTTTTTT. This encodes CASSPLTKANTGELFF.

The chain has TRBV3-1 (or the pseudogene TRBV3-2) and TRBJ2-2; 7 positions agree with TRBD2. Germline CDR1 is LGHDT and CDR2 is YNNKEL (reference sequence). V was pared by 0 bases and J by 4 bases, with 2 bases of the junction left unmatched. The length of the CDR3 is 15 residues. The CDR3 DNA is TGTGCCAGCAGCCAAGATTGGGGGGGCACCGGGGAGCTGTTTTTT. Encoded protein: CASSQDWGGTGELFF.

This clone was detected once. V and J are TRBV6-5 and TRBJ1-6; D is possibly TRBD1 (5 bases). This CDR3 region has 15 residues. Deletions cut 6 bases from V and 9 bases from J, with 18 bases between. The germline CDR1 and CDR2 sequences are MNHEY and SVGAGI. CDR3 in amino acids: CASRPPDKPTSPLHF. CDR3 bases: TGTGCCAGCAGGCCTCCGGACAAACCGACTTCACCCCTCCACTTT.